The 5 T cell receptor beta chains below all came from one sample that was sequenced in a study of blood T cell repertoires in COVID-19. Method: immunoSEQ multiplex PCR; TCRdb's copy keeps in-frame clones and lacks some. This sample has roughly 79,000 clones; approximately 80% occur once, and the top ten carry approximately 5.8%. Sequencing was done on a sample of peripheral blood. The receptors were gathered from a man aged 55 to 69 with active or convalescent COVID-19.

V is TRBV19 and J is TRBJ1-1; 7 nucleotides match TRBD1. This CDR3 has 14 amino acids. Germline V gene sequence: CDR1 LNHDA, CDR2 SQIVND (reference sequence). Unmatched junction bases numbered 5, after V lost 3 bases and J lost 4 bases. The DNA for the CDR3 is TGTGCCAGTAGTATCGACCGGGACAGCACTGAAGCTTTCTTT. Translating gives CASSIDRDSTEAFF.

A few counts support this clone. The chain combines TRBV6-5 with TRBJ2-7; D ambiguous. The CDR3 loop spans 14 amino acids. Trimming left V 2 bases short and J 0 bases short, with 8 bases between. The germline gives CDR1 MNHEY, CDR2 SVGAGI. CDR3 loop: CASSYGVGSYEQYF. CDR3 nucleotides: TGTGCCAGCAGTTACGGAGTCGGCTCCTACGAGCAGTACTTC.

V gene TRBV4-1 combines with J gene TRBJ1-1, with 8 positions matching TRBD1. J gave up 3 bases and V 0 bases, and 18 bases lay outside the gene matches. Germline V gene sequence: CDR1 MGHRA, CDR2 YSYEKL. The CDR3 extends over 20 amino acids. The CDR3 reads CASSQELFLGRGQGDTEAFF. CDR3 nucleotide sequence: TGCGCCAGCAGCCAAGAACTTTTCTTGGGCAGGGGGCAGGGGGACACTGAAGCTTTCTTT.

CDR3 sequence (DNA): TGTGCCAGCAGCGTAAGAAGCGGGGGAACAGATACGCAGTATTTT. Translating gives CASSVRSGGTDTQYF. This chain joins TRBV9 and TRBJ2-3, with TRBD2 identical over 8 bases. V was pared by 1 base and J by 3 bases, with 4 bases of the junction left unmatched. Germline V lookup: CDR1 SGDLS, CDR2 YYNGEE. The CDR3 spans 15 residues. The variable domain in full, completed from reference TRBV9 and TRBJ2-3, reads DSGVTQTPKHLITATGQRVTLRCSPRSGDLSVYWYQQSLDQGLQFLIQYYNGEERAKGNILERFSAQQFPDLHSELNLSSLELGDSALYFCASSVRSGGTDTQYFGPGTRLTVL.

The chain is built from TRBV30 and TRBJ1-2; D possibly corresponds to TRBD1 (5 bases). CDR1 is GTSNPN and CDR2 is SVGIG in the germline V gene (reference sequence). The CDR3 totals 14 residues. Trimming took off 0 bases at V and 7 bases at J, with 15 bases between the two ends. CDR3 loop: CAWSVRSQRGGYTF. The CDR3 DNA reads as TGTGCCTGGAGTGTACGGTCTCAAAGGGGTGGCTACACCTTC.